This T cell receptor beta chain was identified during a study of cytomegalovirus exposure and HLA in healthy donors. The PCR made use of 60 Vbeta and 13 Jbeta primers. The data were produced by immunoSEQ multiplex PCR, yet TCRdb's version contains in-frame clones alone and is incomplete. Among approximately 84,000 clones listed, 60% to 80% were seen once. The donors, nominally healthy at sampling, likely had unrecorded immune exposures. The CDR3 runs to 13 residues. Trimming pared 7 bases from V and 4 bases from J, leaving 11 bases between. The germline gives CDR1 LNHDA, CDR2 SQIVND (reference sequence). Points from the study as a whole: Most of the TCR beta V segments (in an earlier analysis) were productive either about 87% or about 30% of the time.

As for this clone: The target antigen is unknown.

The sequence was obtained from a man in his forties in good health and CMV-seronegative. The chain employs TRBV19 and TRBJ1-5; D gene uncertain. The sample comprised PBMCs. CDR3 loop: CASKLTGNQPQHF. CDR3 coding DNA: TGTGCCAGTAAACTGACGGGGAATCAGCCCCAGCATTTT.